Following are 21 T cell receptor beta chains from one sample sequenced in a study of T cell responses to AZD1222 COVID-19 vaccine. The repertoire was sequenced with immunoSEQ multiplex PCR; TCRdb's copy has only in-frame clones and lacks some. The sample shows some 120,000 clones, approximately 85% of them seen only once. The sequencing used peripheral blood, collected on day 0 of MenACWY control vaccination. Every receptor here comes from an adult in good health.

The CDR3 bases are TGTGCCAGCAGCGTAGGAAACAGGCCGACTGAAGCTTTCTTT. Translated, it gives CASSVGNRPTEAFF. V and J are TRBV9 and TRBJ1-1; tentatively, D is TRBD1 (5 bases). There are 14 residues in the CDR3. The V gene's germline CDR1 is SGDLS and CDR2 YYNGEE. V gave up 0 bases and J gave up 5 bases, with 11 bases separating them.

The V call is TRBV5-1, the J call TRBJ2-7, with 7 bases identical to TRBD2. Per germline, CDR1 SGHRS and CDR2 YFSETQ. The CDR3 covers 14 residues. J lost 2 bases, V lost 4 bases, and 6 bases had no gene match. CDR3 in amino acids: CASSPAGRTYEQYF. CDR3 DNA sequence: TGCGCCAGCAGCCCTGCCGGGAGGACCTACGAGCAGTACTTC.

The chain joins TRBV4-3 to TRBJ2-2; TRBD2 agrees at 7 bases. CDR3 length: 17 residues. J was trimmed by 3 bases and V by 3 bases; bases with no gene match: 10. CDR1 and CDR2 (germline): LGHNA, YSLEER. Written as DNA, the CDR3 is TGCGCCAGCAGCCACTTTTTGCGGGGGTCCTACACCGGGGAGCTGTTTTTT. Translating gives CASSHFLRGSYTGELFF.

J is TRBJ1-1 and V is TRBV19, with a possible D match to TRBD1 (6 bases). Deletions cut 4 bases from V and 6 bases from J, with 15 bases between. The CDR3 totals 14 residues. The germline V gene encodes CDR1 LNHDA and CDR2 SQIVND (reference sequence). The CDR3 protein is CASSTGQQVAEAFF. CDR3 coding DNA: TGTGCCAGTAGTACAGGACAGCAAGTAGCTGAAGCTTTCTTT.

The chain recombines TRBV19 with TRBJ1-2, with TRBD1 matching 8 bases. Unmatched junction bases numbered 8, after V lost 9 bases and J lost 5 bases. CDR1 and CDR2 (germline): LNHDA, SQIVND (reference sequence). This CDR3 contains 13 residues. This chain's CDR3 is CASSPGGGYGYTF. The CDR3 region has the DNA TGTGCCAGCTCTCCAGGGGGCGGGTATGGCTACACCTTC.

The chain recombines TRBV18 with TRBJ2-2; D gene uncertain. Germline loops: CDR1 KGHSH, CDR2 LQKENI. The ends were cut back, 4 bases at V and 0 bases at J, with 6 bases in the middle. This CDR3 contains 14 residues. The chain's CDR3 is CASSLVTNTGELFF. The DNA for the CDR3 is TGTGCCAGCTCACTCGTCACGAACACCGGGGAGCTGTTTTTT.

The chain is built from TRBV18 and TRBJ1-1, with a possible D match to TRBD1 (6 bases). Trimming left V 3 bases short and J 1 base short, with 12 bases between. Germline V gene data show CDR1 as KGHSH and CDR2 as LQKENI. This CDR3 comprises 15 residues. The CDR3 nucleotides are TGTGCCAGCTCACCGCTGGGGGGCGCGAACACTGAAGCTTTCTTT. Its translation is CASSPLGGANTEAFF.

This chain uses TRBV11-2 with TRBJ1-4; no clear D gene. The CDR3 loop spans 15 amino acids. V was trimmed by 5 bases and J by 3 bases, leaving 13 bases between them. In germline, CDR1 is SGHAT, CDR2 FQNNGV. CDR3: CASSPPWMSNEKLFF. CDR3 nucleotide sequence: TGTGCCAGCAGCCCACCATGGATGTCTAATGAAAAACTGTTTTTT.

The chain combines TRBV2 with TRBJ2-7; 11 bases fit TRBD2. There are 18 residues in the CDR3. The V gene end was trimmed by 7 bases and the J gene end by 1 base; junction bases not matched to a gene: 15. Germline lookup yields CDR1 SNHLY and CDR2 FYNNEI. The DNA for the CDR3 is TGTGCCAGCATTTTTCTGCGTGGGGGACTAGCGGCATCCTACGAGCAGTACTTC. This gives the protein CASIFLRGGLAASYEQYF.

The chain has TRBV13 and TRBJ2-2, with D perhaps TRBD1 (6 bases). Deletions cut 5 bases from V and 2 bases from J, with 18 bases between. Germline V gene lookup returns CDR1 PRHDT and CDR2 FYEKMQ (reference sequence). The CDR3 loop spans 17 amino acids. The CDR3 reads CASSPRWRTVNTGELFF. The CDR3 nucleotides are TGTGCCAGCAGCCCACGTTGGCGGACAGTTAACACCGGGGAGCTGTTTTTT.

The chain recombines TRBV2 with TRBJ1-1; D is ambiguous. The CDR3 length is 16 residues. Germline V gene sequence: CDR1 SNHLY, CDR2 FYNNEI. The ends were cut back, 4 bases at V and 0 bases at J, with 15 bases in the middle. CDR3 protein: CASSVGGLFMNTEAFF. The CDR3 DNA sequence: TGTGCCAGCAGTGTCGGAGGCCTCTTTATGAACACTGAAGCTTTCTTT. The full variable domain, its missing parts supplied by reference TRBV2 and TRBJ1-1, is EPEVTQTPSHQVTQMGQEVILRCVPISNHLYFYWYRQILGQKVEFLVSFYNNEISEKSEIFDDQFSVERPDGSNFTLKIRSTKLEDSAMYFCASSVGGLFMNTEAFFGQGTRLTVV.

The chain joins TRBV3-1 (or the pseudogene TRBV3-2) to TRBJ2-2; 14 bases align to TRBD2. V was clipped by 6 bases and J by 0 bases; unmatched bases: 3. Looked up from germline, CDR1 is LGHDT and CDR2 is YNNKEL (reference sequence). The CDR3 is 17 residues long. The DNA for the CDR3 is TGTGCCAGCAGGACTAGCGGGGGGGCCGCGAACACCGGGGAGCTGTTTTTT. Encoded protein: CASRTSGGAANTGELFF.

This chain uses TRBV6-1 with TRBJ1-3; no firm D call. The length of the CDR3 is 15 residues. Germline assignment: CDR1 MNHNS and CDR2 SASEGT. Trimming removed 2 bases at V and 0 bases at J, with 8 bases between. CDR3 sequence: CASSENPTSGNTIYF. Written as DNA, the CDR3 is TGTGCCAGCAGTGAAAATCCAACCTCTGGAAACACCATATATTTT.

V usage is TRBV3-1 (or the pseudogene TRBV3-2) and J usage is TRBJ2-1; TRBD1 aligns across 7 bases. This CDR3 contains 17 residues. V lost 4 bases to trimming and J lost 0 bases; unmatched junction nucleotides: 9. Looked up from germline, CDR1 is LGHDT and CDR2 is YNNKEL (reference sequence). In DNA form, the CDR3 reads TGTGCCAGCAGCCTCGACGGACAGGCTTTCTCCTACAATGAGCAGTTCTTC. Protein sequence: CASSLDGQAFSYNEQFF.

This sequence joins TRBV7-9 and TRBJ1-4; D not resolved. The CDR3 runs 16 residues. Germline-derived CDR1 and CDR2 are SEHNR and FQNEAQ (reference sequence). V gave up 4 bases and J gave up 7 bases, with 19 bases separating them. The CDR3 loop reads CASSWHEKPGGEKLFF. The CDR3 DNA reads TGTGCCAGCAGCTGGCACGAAAAGCCGGGTGGTGAAAAACTGTTTTTT.

This clone was detected only once. This sequence joins TRBV7-9 and TRBJ2-5; TRBD1 or TRBD2 may be the D gene (6 bases each). V shed 1 base and J shed 2 bases, with 14 bases lying between them. The CDR3 contains 16 residues. Per germline, CDR1 SEHNR and CDR2 FQNEAQ (reference sequence). DNA of the CDR3: TGTGCCAGCAGCTTAGGAGACCGGGGGCAGCAAGAGACCCAGTACTTC. The encoded protein is CASSLGDRGQQETQYF.

This clone came up a few times. The gene calls are TRBV7-2 and TRBJ1-2, with TRBD1 matching 8 bases. The germline V gene encodes CDR1 SGHTA and CDR2 FQGNSA. Trimming cost V 2 bases and J 4 bases; bases outside gene matches: 6. CDR3 length equals 15 residues. CDR3 nucleotides: TGTGCCAGCAGCTTACCCCAGGGGGCTGGCTATGGCTACACCTTC. Protein sequence: CASSLPQGAGYGYTF.

The sample holds one count of this clone. The chain is built from TRBV7-2 and TRBJ2-5; tentatively, D is TRBD2 (6 bases). V shed 5 bases and J shed 0 bases, with 13 bases lying between them. CDR3 length: 15 residues. In germline, CDR1 is SGHTA, CDR2 FQGNSA. The CDR3 protein is CASSPVRDYQETQYF. The CDR3 region has the DNA TGTGCCAGCAGCCCAGTCCGGGACTACCAAGAGACCCAGTACTTC.

The chain recombines TRBV11-2 with TRBJ2-7; tentatively, D is TRBD1 (6 bases). V gave up 5 bases and J gave up 1 base, with 15 bases separating them. This CDR3 comprises 15 residues. Germline V gene lookup returns CDR1 SGHAT and CDR2 FQNNGV. Here the CDR3 reads CASSLTGTLSYEQYF. CDR3 coding DNA: TGTGCCAGCAGCCTAACCGGGACACTATCCTACGAGCAGTACTTC.

This sequence joins TRBV6-5 and TRBJ2-5; D assignment may be TRBD1 or TRBD2 (5 bases each). This CDR3 has 13 residues. V was trimmed by 6 bases and J by 1 base, leaving 9 bases between them. The V gene's germline CDR1 is MNHEY and CDR2 SVGAGI. CDR3 DNA: TGTGCCAGCAGCTGGGACCCCCAAGAGACCCAGTACTTC. Protein sequence: CASSWDPQETQYF.

The CDR3 is CASSHDRGQRRAQPQHF. The CDR3 bases are TGTGCCAGCAGCCATGACAGGGGGCAAAGACGAGCACAGCCCCAGCATTTT. This chain links TRBV6-2 or TRBV6-3 with TRBJ1-5, with 10 nucleotides matching TRBD1. The CDR3 sequence is 17 residues long. Looked up from germline, CDR1 is MNHEY and CDR2 is SVGEGT. With 6 bases clipped from V and 7 bases from J, the junction kept 15 bases outside the gene matches.